This is a list of T cell receptor beta chains from one sample in a study of cytomegalovirus exposure and HLA in healthy donors. TCRdb's copy holds only in-frame clones and misses some; the assay was immunoSEQ multiplex PCR. This sample carries 90,000 to 100,000 clones, approximately 80% of them seen once, and the ten largest clones take 3% to 4%. Sequences were obtained from PBMCs. The receptors here all came from a man in his forties or fifties in good health and CMV-seronegative. Each CDR3 is given with its conserved first and last residue. Each record gives: clone size, J gene, V gene, D gene, CDR3 DNA, CDR3 protein. The D gene is left open where the match is weak. Clone size, where shown, is once, few, many, or a class for clones that have expanded.

abundance: few; j_gene: TRBJ1-1; v_gene: TRBV29-1; d_gene: -; CDR3nt: TGCAGCGCTACGATGACAGGTGAAGCTTTCTTT; CDR3aa: CSATMTGEAFF
abundance: once; j_gene: TRBJ1-1; v_gene: TRBV29-1; d_gene: -; CDR3nt: TGCAGCGTTGCCCCCGGACAGCTCACTGAAGCTTTCTTT; CDR3aa: CSVAPGQLTEAFF
abundance: -; j_gene: TRBJ2-7; v_gene: TRBV7-3; d_gene: TRBD2; CDR3nt: TGTGCCAGCAGCTCCTCGAGCGGGAGTGGCTACGAGCAGTACTTC; CDR3aa: CASSSSSGSGYEQYF
abundance: -; j_gene: TRBJ1-1; v_gene: TRBV29-1; d_gene: -; CDR3nt: TGCAGCGTTGTCCCCCGGGGAGGAGTGTCTGAAGCTTTCTTT; CDR3aa: CSVVPRGGVSEAFF
abundance: -; j_gene: TRBJ2-7; v_gene: TRBV9; d_gene: TRBD2; CDR3nt: TGTGCCAGCAGCCCGGACACTAGCGGCTTTACCTACGAGCAGTACTTC; CDR3aa: CASSPDTSGFTYEQYF
abundance: -; j_gene: TRBJ2-7; v_gene: TRBV6-6; d_gene: -; CDR3nt: TGTGCCAGCAGTTACTCGGACAGTTCCTACGAGCAGTACTTC; CDR3aa: CASSYSDSSYEQYF
abundance: -; j_gene: TRBJ1-1; v_gene: TRBV7-8; d_gene: -; CDR3nt: TGTGCCAGCAGCCTCCTGTCGACGGGCACTGAAGCTTTCTTT; CDR3aa: CASSLLSTGTEAFF
abundance: -; j_gene: TRBJ2-3; v_gene: TRBV5-1; d_gene: -; CDR3nt: TGCGCCAGCAGCTTGGGGCCAGGGGAAGGAAATACGCAGTATTTT; CDR3aa: CASSLGPGEGNTQYF
abundance: -; j_gene: TRBJ1-1; v_gene: TRBV10-1; d_gene: -; CDR3nt: TGCGCCAGCAGTGGGTTGAAGGAGGGATTCGGCACTGAAGCTTTCTTT; CDR3aa: CASSGLKEGFGTEAFF
abundance: -; j_gene: TRBJ2-1; v_gene: TRBV28; d_gene: TRBD2; CDR3nt: TGTGCCAGCAGCCGCGGCTATAGGACTAGCGGGAGAGGGGGCTCCTACAATGAGCAGTTCTTC; CDR3aa: CASSRGYRTSGRGGSYNEQFF
abundance: -; j_gene: TRBJ1-2; v_gene: TRBV9; d_gene: -; CDR3nt: TGTGCCAGCAGCGTATCCCCAGAAACACAACCATCTAACTATGGCTACACCTTC; CDR3aa: CASSVSPETQPSNYGYTF
abundance: -; j_gene: TRBJ2-7; v_gene: TRBV5-1; d_gene: -; CDR3nt: TGCGCCAGCAGCTCAAGACTAGAAGGTTCGTTGAGTTTCTACGAGCAGTACTTC; CDR3aa: CASSSRLEGSLSFYEQYF
abundance: -; j_gene: TRBJ1-6; v_gene: TRBV4-1; d_gene: -; CDR3nt: TGCGCCAGCAGCCATGACCCAGCGGGTAATTCACCCCTCCACTTT; CDR3aa: CASSHDPAGNSPLHF
abundance: -; j_gene: TRBJ2-2; v_gene: TRBV11-2; d_gene: -; CDR3nt: TGTGCCAGCAGCCCCCTAGCAGCAACGAACACCGGGGAGCTGTTTTTT; CDR3aa: CASSPLAATNTGELFF
abundance: -; j_gene: TRBJ2-1; v_gene: TRBV11-2; d_gene: -; CDR3nt: TGTGCCAGCAGCTTCCCAGGGTCCTACAATGAGCAGTTCTTC; CDR3aa: CASSFPGSYNEQFF
abundance: -; j_gene: TRBJ2-1; v_gene: TRBV19; d_gene: -; CDR3nt: TGTGCCAGTAGTATCACCGGGTCGGTCTTGAATGAGCAGTTCTTC; CDR3aa: CASSITGSVLNEQFF
abundance: -; j_gene: TRBJ2-1; v_gene: TRBV18; d_gene: TRBD2; CDR3nt: TGTGCCAGCTCGATCGGACTAGCGGGAGGGGAAGAGCAGTTCTTC; CDR3aa: CASSIGLAGGEEQFF
abundance: -; j_gene: TRBJ1-1; v_gene: TRBV6-1; d_gene: TRBD1; CDR3nt: TGTGCCAGCAGTTCCAGGGGGGCGAAGACTGAAGCTTTCTTT; CDR3aa: CASSSRGAKTEAFF
abundance: -; j_gene: TRBJ2-3; v_gene: TRBV11-2; d_gene: TRBD2; CDR3nt: TGTGCCAGCAGCTTACCACGGGAGGGTCGGCAGTATTTT; CDR3aa: CASSLPREGRQYF
abundance: -; j_gene: TRBJ2-3; v_gene: TRBV6-5; d_gene: TRBD2; CDR3nt: TGTGCCAGCAGGCTAGCGGGAGGGCCAGTAGATACGCAGTATTTT; CDR3aa: CASRLAGGPVDTQYF
abundance: -; j_gene: TRBJ2-5; v_gene: TRBV28; d_gene: -; CDR3nt: TGTGCCACCTCGGGCAGGGCTAAAGAGACCCAGTACTTC; CDR3aa: CATSGRAKETQYF
abundance: -; j_gene: TRBJ1-5; v_gene: TRBV5-1; d_gene: -; CDR3nt: TGCGCCAGCAGCTTGGGCCCCCGGGACGGGGGGAATCAGCCCCAGCATTTT; CDR3aa: CASSLGPRDGGNQPQHF
abundance: -; j_gene: TRBJ1-1; v_gene: TRBV21-1; d_gene: -; CDR3nt: TGTGCCAGCCGACAACTCCGACAGAGACTGAACACTGAAGCTTTCTTT; CDR3aa: CASRQLRQRLNTEAFF
abundance: -; j_gene: TRBJ1-2; v_gene: TRBV6-1; d_gene: TRBD1; CDR3nt: TGTGCCAGCAGTAAACAGGGGAAGCGCTATGGCTACACCTTC; CDR3aa: CASSKQGKRYGYTF
abundance: few; j_gene: TRBJ2-6; v_gene: TRBV5-4; d_gene: -; CDR3nt: TGTGCCGGGGGGGGAGGGGGTTGGCCTGGGGCCAACGTCCTGACTTTC; CDR3aa: CAGGGGGWPGANVLTF
abundance: -; j_gene: TRBJ2-1; v_gene: TRBV4-2; d_gene: -; CDR3nt: TGTGCCAGCAGCCGAGACTCGTACAATGAGCAGTTCTTC; CDR3aa: CASSRDSYNEQFF
abundance: -; j_gene: TRBJ2-3; v_gene: TRBV4-1; d_gene: TRBD2; CDR3nt: TGCGCCAGCAGCCAGCACACCGGGACTAGCGCCAGCACAGATACGCAGTATTTT; CDR3aa: CASSQHTGTSASTDTQYF
abundance: -; j_gene: TRBJ2-5; v_gene: TRBV11-2; d_gene: -; CDR3nt: TGTGCCAGCAGCTTAGTGTCCTCGGAGACCCAGTACTTC; CDR3aa: CASSLVSSETQYF
abundance: -; j_gene: TRBJ2-5; v_gene: TRBV5-1; d_gene: TRBD2; CDR3nt: TGCGCCAGCAGCGGGGGGGGTCCCCAGACCCAGTACTTC; CDR3aa: CASSGGGPQTQYF
abundance: -; j_gene: TRBJ2-1; v_gene: TRBV2; d_gene: TRBD2; CDR3nt: TGTGCCAGCTTCCTTCTTAGCGGGACTGGCAATGAGCAGTTCTTC; CDR3aa: CASFLLSGTGNEQFF
abundance: few; j_gene: TRBJ2-6; v_gene: TRBV4-3; d_gene: -; CDR3nt: TGCGCCAGCAGCCAAGATGTTGGCGGTTCTGGGGCCAACGTCCTGACTTTC; CDR3aa: CASSQDVGGSGANVLTF
abundance: -; j_gene: TRBJ2-7; v_gene: TRBV2; d_gene: -; CDR3nt: TGTGCCAGCAGTAGGGGGGGGACTGCGGTGTCCGAGCAGTACTTC; CDR3aa: CASSRGGTAVSEQYF
abundance: -; j_gene: TRBJ2-7; v_gene: TRBV10-3; d_gene: TRBD2; CDR3nt: TGTGCCATCAGTGCAGGACTAGCGGGAGCAAGTAAAGGCTACGAGCAGTACTTC; CDR3aa: CAISAGLAGASKGYEQYF
abundance: few; j_gene: TRBJ2-1; v_gene: TRBV27; d_gene: -; CDR3nt: TGTGCCAGCAGTTTAGGGGGGACCTACTACAATGAGCAGTTCTTC; CDR3aa: CASSLGGTYYNEQFF
abundance: -; j_gene: TRBJ1-1; v_gene: TRBV14; d_gene: -; CDR3nt: TGTGCCAGCAGCCAAGATTGGACAGTGAACACTGAAGCTTTCTTT; CDR3aa: CASSQDWTVNTEAFF
abundance: once; j_gene: TRBJ1-6; v_gene: TRBV7-2; d_gene: TRBD1; CDR3nt: TGTGCCAGCAGCTCATTGACAGGGCCCTGGAGCTCACCCCTCCACTTT; CDR3aa: CASSSLTGPWSSPLHF
abundance: -; j_gene: TRBJ2-7; v_gene: TRBV18; d_gene: TRBD1; CDR3nt: TGTGCCAGCTCTAAAAACCAAGGGGGCGGAGCCTCCTACGAGCAGTACTTC; CDR3aa: CASSKNQGGGASYEQYF
abundance: -; j_gene: TRBJ1-5; v_gene: TRBV21-1; d_gene: -; CDR3nt: TGTGCCAGCAGCAATGACAATCTTAAGGACAGGACCCAAAATAGCAATCAGCCCCAGCATTTT; CDR3aa: CASSNDNLKDRTQNSNQPQHF
abundance: -; j_gene: TRBJ2-2; v_gene: TRBV29-1; d_gene: TRBD1; CDR3nt: TGCAGCGTTGAGGACAGGGAGAACACCGGGGAGCTGTTTTTT; CDR3aa: CSVEDRENTGELFF
abundance: -; j_gene: TRBJ2-5; v_gene: TRBV19; d_gene: -; CDR3nt: TGTGCCAGTAGTATGAACTCACAAGAGACCCAGTACTTC; CDR3aa: CASSMNSQETQYF
abundance: -; j_gene: TRBJ2-1; v_gene: TRBV10-3; d_gene: -; CDR3nt: TGTGCCATCAGTGAGTCCGGCCTAGCGAGCCCCTACAATGAGCAGTTCTTC; CDR3aa: CAISESGLASPYNEQFF